A single sample is the source of the 21 T cell receptor beta chains below, sequenced in a study of blood T cell repertoires in COVID-19. Clones were read by immunoSEQ multiplex PCR, and TCRdb kept only the in-frame ones, dropping some. Altogether more than 150,000 clones are present, around 82% being singletons, with the ten largest covering roughly 12%. Sequencing used PBMCs or T cells enriched from blood (not recorded which). The source of these receptors is a man in his forties or fifties who had recovered from COVID-19.

The chain employs TRBV2 and TRBJ1-1; D not resolved. CDR3 length equals 15 residues. Germline V gives CDR1 SNHLY, CDR2 FYNNEI. The germline V and J ends were trimmed by 7 bases and 1 base, with 16 bases remaining between them. The CDR3 is CASKFEGAPNTEAFF. The CDR3, as DNA: TGTGCCAGCAAGTTCGAAGGAGCCCCGAACACTGAAGCTTTCTTT.

V gene TRBV30 combines with J gene TRBJ1-5; D gene ambiguous. The CDR3 is 14 residues long. The V gene's germline CDR1 is GTSNPN and CDR2 SVGIG (reference sequence). V shed 2 bases and J shed 2 bases, with 10 bases lying between them. The CDR3 loop is CAWSPGFGNQPQHF. The CDR3 DNA follows: TGTGCCTGGAGTCCAGGCTTTGGCAATCAGCCCCAGCATTTT.

The chain uses TRBV28 and TRBJ1-1; D call uncertain. The germline V gene encodes CDR1 MDHEN and CDR2 SYDVKM. Deletions cut 4 bases from V and 3 bases from J, with 15 bases between. The CDR3 has 15 amino acids. CDR3 sequence: CASSSYGRSDTEAFF. CDR3 DNA: TGTGCCAGCAGTTCCTATGGGAGGTCCGACACTGAAGCTTTCTTT.

The CDR3 coding sequence is TGCGCCAGCTTCCACGGACTAGACCAAGAGACCCAGTACTTC. Amino acid sequence: CASFHGLDQETQYF. V gene TRBV5-1 combines with J gene TRBJ2-5; the match to TRBD2 covers 7 bases. CDR1 is SGHRS and CDR2 is YFSETQ in the germline V gene. The CDR3 has 14 amino acids. With V trimmed by 7 bases and J by 0 bases, 6 bases remained unmatched.

This clone was seen a handful of times. The same CDR3 is also encoded by other DNA sequences in this sample. The CDR3 region has the DNA TGTGCCACCAGCAGAGATCGTGCTGGGGCCAACGTCCTGACTTTC. This sequence encodes CATSRDRAGANVLTF. This sequence joins TRBV15 and TRBJ2-6, with D unresolved. Germline V gene data show CDR1 as LNHNV and CDR2 as YYDKDF (reference sequence). CDR3 size: 15 residues. V gave up 0 bases and J gave up 2 bases, with 5 bases separating them.

This clone has a handful of counts. The J gene is TRBJ2-5, the V gene TRBV5-6, with 9 nucleotides matching TRBD2. Germline values: CDR1 SGHDT, CDR2 YYEEEE. With 1 base clipped from V and 1 base from J, the junction kept 2 bases outside the gene matches. The CDR3 totals 15 residues. CDR3 loop: CASSLRREGQETQYF. In DNA, the CDR3 is TGTGCCAGCAGCTTGAGGCGGGAGGGCCAAGAGACCCAGTACTTC.

V and J are TRBV20-1 and TRBJ1-5; TRBD1 might be the D (5 bases). The CDR3 loop spans 14 amino acids. CDR1 and CDR2 (germline): DFQATT, SNEGSKA (reference sequence). Trimming took off 3 bases at V and 3 bases at J, with 12 bases between the two ends. This chain's CDR3 is CSASRGHPNQPQHF. CDR3 DNA sequence: TGCAGTGCTAGTAGGGGCCACCCCAATCAGCCCCAGCATTTT.

This chain joins TRBV6-5 and TRBJ2-1; TRBD1 aligns across 11 bases. The CDR3 loop spans 15 amino acids. Germline loops: CDR1 MNHEY, CDR2 SVGAGI. V gave up 2 bases and J gave up 6 bases; unmatched junction bases: 3. CDR3 DNA: TGTGCCAGCAGTTACGGGGGACAGGGGGGCAATGAGCAGTTCTTC. Its translation is CASSYGGQGGNEQFF.

This clone was seen a single time. The gene calls are TRBV6-1 and TRBJ1-5; D not certain. V gave up 2 bases and J gave up 0 bases, with 5 bases separating them. The CDR3 runs to 14 residues. In germline, CDR1 is MNHNS, CDR2 SASEGT. The CDR3 coding sequence is TGTGCCAGCAGTGAATCGGTTAGCAATCAGCCCCAGCATTTT. This encodes CASSESVSNQPQHF.

The CDR3 protein is CASSFQGRHSPLHF. Here the CDR3 DNA reads TGTGCCAGCAGCTTCCAGGGGCGGCATTCACCCCTCCACTTT. The gene calls are TRBV7-6 and TRBJ1-6, with D maybe TRBD1 (6 bases). V dropped 3 bases and J dropped 8 bases, with 11 bases sitting between them. The CDR3 runs 14 residues. Germline V lookup: CDR1 SGHVS, CDR2 FNYEAQ.

This sequence joins TRBV28 and TRBJ1-5; D is possibly TRBD1 (5 bases). CDR1 and CDR2 (germline): MDHEN, SYDVKM. Between the trimmed V and J ends, which lost 4 bases and 0 bases, there was a span of 7 bases. The CDR3 runs 14 residues. The CDR3 DNA reads as TGTGCCAGCAGTTCAGGGTATAGCAATCAGCCCCAGCATTTT. Translation gives CASSSGYSNQPQHF.

The gene calls are TRBV2 and TRBJ2-5; weak D call: TRBD1 (6 bases). CDR1 SNHLY and CDR2 FYNNEI come from the germline V gene. V lost 5 bases to trimming and J lost 5 bases, with 12 bases between them. CDR3 length: 13 amino acids. This CDR3 reads CASSLQGVETQYF. The CDR3 DNA is TGTGCCAGCAGTTTACAGGGAGTTGAGACCCAGTACTTC.

J is TRBJ1-2 and V is TRBV6-5, with TRBD1 matching over 9 bases. V lost 2 bases to trimming and J lost 10 bases; unmatched junction nucleotides: 8. This CDR3 spans 14 amino acids. CDR1 and CDR2 from the germline V gene are MNHEY and SVGAGI. The CDR3 protein is CASSYTYRDRDYTF. The DNA of the CDR3 is TGTGCCAGCAGTTACACCTACCGGGACAGGGACTACACCTTC.

The chain recombines TRBV6-2 or TRBV6-3 with TRBJ2-6; the D gene is possibly TRBD1 (6 bases). Germline lookup yields CDR1 MNHEY and CDR2 SVGEGT. The CDR3 has 15 amino acids. V lost 5 bases, J lost 2 bases, and 10 bases lay in between. CDR3 sequence reads: CASSPPGAGANVLTF. In DNA, the CDR3 is TGTGCCAGCAGTCCCCCAGGGGCTGGGGCCAACGTCCTGACTTTC.

V is TRBV9 and J is TRBJ2-1; 7 bases are a match to TRBD2. CDR3 length: 18 residues. After removal of 0 bases from V and 9 bases from J, the junction contained 18 bases not matched to a gene. Looked up from germline, CDR1 is SGDLS and CDR2 is YYNGEE. The DNA for the CDR3 is TGTGCCAGCAGCGTAGAGGAAAGCGGGATAGTCGAGGGTGGTGAGCAGTTCTTC. It encodes CASSVEESGIVEGGEQFF.

The rearrangement joins TRBV7-9 to TRBJ1-5; the match to TRBD1 covers 11 bases. The CDR3 is 17 amino acids. CDR1 is SEHNR and CDR2 is FQNEAQ in the germline V gene (reference sequence). V was clipped by 5 bases and J by 5 bases; unmatched bases: 11. CDR3 in DNA: TGTGCCAGCAGCCAGCCCTCGGGACAGGGGGGGGATCAGCCCCAGCATTTT. This encodes CASSQPSGQGGDQPQHF.

The V and J genes are TRBV28 and TRBJ1-1, with TRBD1 matching over 7 bases. From germline, CDR1 is MDHEN and CDR2 SYDVKM. Trimming took 6 bases from V and 6 from J; bases not matched to a gene: 10. This CDR3 has 14 residues. The CDR3 nucleotides are TGTGCCAGCAGGTTGGGACAGAGAACATCTGAAGCTTTCTTT. It yields the protein CASRLGQRTSEAFF.

The chain employs TRBV7-2 and TRBJ1-2; weak D call: TRBD1 (5 bases). Germline V gene sequence: CDR1 SGHTA, CDR2 FQGNSA. This CDR3 comprises 16 residues. V was cut by 0 bases and J by 4 bases, with 15 bases left in between. The CDR3: CASSLALINRPYGYTF. The CDR3 DNA is TGTGCCAGCAGCTTAGCGCTAATTAACAGGCCCTATGGCTACACCTTC.

The rearrangement links TRBV7-8 to TRBJ1-2; D is uncertain. V lost 0 bases to trimming and J lost 6 bases, with 8 bases between them. Germline loops: CDR1 SGHVS, CDR2 FQNEAQ. This CDR3 contains 13 residues. The CDR3 nucleotides are TGTGCCAGCAGCTTAGCTCGTGCGAATGGCTACACCTTC. Translated, it gives CASSLARANGYTF.

The chain employs TRBV15 and TRBJ2-5, with 9 positions matching TRBD2. Germline CDR1 is LNHNV and CDR2 is YYDKDF (reference sequence). Trimming took 0 bases from V and 4 from J; bases not matched to a gene: 6. CDR3 length equals 16 residues. The CDR3 region has the DNA TGTGCCACCAGCAGAGAGGCTAGCGGGATGGGAGAGACCCAGTACTTC. It codes for CATSREASGMGETQYF.

The chain links TRBV7-3 to TRBJ1-1; weak D call: TRBD1 (5 bases). The CDR3 runs to 14 residues. Germline values: CDR1 SGHTA, CDR2 FQGTGA. V gave up 2 bases and J gave up 5 bases, with 12 bases separating them. CDR3 sequence: CASSLLGEETEAFF. The CDR3, as DNA: TGTGCCAGCAGCTTATTAGGGGAGGAGACTGAAGCTTTCTTT.